The 14 T cell receptor beta chains presented below share a single source sample, sequenced in a study of T-cell memory formation after mild COVID-19. In TCRdb, the 5' RACE reads were re-called with MiXCR into one record per CDR3 protein. The data hold roughly 620,000 distinct CDR3 sequences, with about a sixth observed a single time. The sequenced sample consisted of PBMCs or a T cell subset sorted from them (not recorded which). The source is an adult woman who had mild COVID-19 (a few samples of this study predate the infection). Cell type and time point are not known.

This clonotype was seen at least ten times. This sequence joins TRBV7-9 and TRBJ1-5, with TRBD1 matching over 8 bases. CDR3 size: 16 residues. The J segment lost 7 bases and the V segment lost 4 bases, leaving 12 bases of the junction unmatched. Germline V gives CDR1 SEHNR, CDR2 FQNEAQ (reference sequence). CDR3 amino acids: CASSSSPGQDIQPQHF. For the CDR3, the DNA is TGTGCCAGCAGCTCTTCCCCGGGACAGGATATACAGCCCCAGCATTTT.

This clonotype was counted only a few times. The chain carries TRBV6-5 and TRBJ1-2, with D possibly being TRBD1 (5 bases). V dropped 5 bases and J dropped 4 bases, with 14 bases sitting between them. There are 14 residues in the CDR3. Germline values: CDR1 MNHEY, CDR2 SVGAGI. The CDR3 nucleotides read TGTGCCAGCAGTCGGGACGGAAGAGGCTATGGCTACACCTTC. This encodes CASSRDGRGYGYTF.

The chain is built from TRBV20-1 and TRBJ2-7, with D unclear. Germline CDR1 DFQATT, CDR2 SNEGSKA (reference sequence). The CDR3 extends over 12 amino acids. Trimming left V 1 base short and J 3 bases short, with 7 bases between. CDR3 region: CSARVMGYEQYF. CDR3 nucleotides: TGCAGTGCTAGAGTCATGGGCTACGAGCAGTACTTC.

This clonotype came up a few times. The genes are TRBV29-1 and TRBJ2-1; D perhaps matches TRBD2 (5 bases). From germline, CDR1 is SQVTM and CDR2 ANQGSEA. Trimming cost V 8 bases and J 9 bases, with 17 bases left between them. This CDR3 spans 12 amino acids. DNA of the CDR3: TGCAGCACCCGCGGGCTTTTTACTGAGCAGTTCTTC. Its translation is CSTRGLFTEQFF.

In this sample, this clonotype turned up a few times. The chain joins TRBV27 to TRBJ1-2, with no clear D. V was cut by 5 bases and J by 4 bases, with 14 bases left in between. Germline assignment: CDR1 MNHEY and CDR2 SMNVEV (reference sequence). The CDR3 has 14 amino acids. CDR3 protein: CASSAQIGSYGYTF. CDR3 nucleotides: TGTGCCAGCAGTGCCCAGATTGGGTCCTATGGCTACACCTTC.

The J gene is TRBJ2-1, the V gene TRBV4-2, with 9 positions matching TRBD2. V lost 4 bases to trimming and J lost 8 bases; unmatched junction nucleotides: 6. Per the germline V gene, CDR1 is LGHNA and CDR2 is YNFKEQ. There are 14 residues in the CDR3. The CDR3 DNA reads as TGTGCCAGCAGCCCGCCGGGACTAGCATATGAGCAGTTCTTC. This codes for CASSPPGLAYEQFF.

This clonotype was observed many times. The genes are TRBV7-9 and TRBJ1-1; D is ambiguous. The germline CDR1 and CDR2 sequences are SEHNR and FQNEAQ (reference sequence). This CDR3 region has 13 residues. Trimming shortened V by 2 bases and J by 1 base, and 5 bases separated the two germline ends. CDR3 in DNA: TGTGCCAGCAGCTTATGGCAGAACACTGAAGCTTTCTTT. Amino acid sequence: CASSLWQNTEAFF. The variable domain in full, with the rest retrieved from reference TRBV7-9 and TRBJ1-1, is DTGVSQNPRHKITKRGQNVTFRCDPISEHNRLYWYRQTLGQGPEFLTYFQNEAQLEKSRLLSDRFSAERPKGSFSTLEIQRTEQGDSAMYLCASSLWQNTEAFFGQGTRLTVV.

This clonotype has just a few counts. The CDR3 protein is CATSAPGQPRQAFF. Written as DNA, the CDR3 is TGTGCCACCAGTGCACCGGGACAGCCGAGACAAGCTTTCTTT. The chain links TRBV24-1 to TRBJ1-1; 7 nucleotides line up with TRBD1. Germline CDR1 is KGHDR and CDR2 is SFDVKD. The CDR3 runs to 14 residues. The trim removed 5 bases at V and 9 bases at J, leaving 11 bases unmatched.

This clonotype appeared a few times. The chain combines TRBV7-9 with TRBJ2-5, with D hard to call. The germline V and J ends were trimmed by 5 bases and 7 bases, with 8 bases remaining between them. Germline lookup yields CDR1 SEHNR and CDR2 FQNEAQ (reference sequence). This CDR3 region has 11 residues. CDR3 protein: CASSREGTQYF. CDR3 bases: TGTGCCAGCAGCCGAGAAGGGACCCAGTACTTC. Complete variable domain (other parts from reference TRBV7-9 and TRBJ2-5): DTGVSQNPRHKITKRGQNVTFRCDPISEHNRLYWYRQTLGQGPEFLTYFQNEAQLEKSRLLSDRFSAERPKGSFSTLEIQRTEQGDSAMYLCASSREGTQYFGPGTRLLVL.

Regarding this clonotype: A junction boundary mismatches the germline segment, possibly from a read error. The V gene is TRBV4-2, the J gene TRBJ2-3; 10 bases fit TRBD1. The CDR3 consists of 13 residues. CDR1 LGHNA and CDR2 YNFKEQ come from the germline V gene. The CDR3 reads CASSQGTGGRISF. Here the CDR3 DNA reads TGTGCCAGCAGCCAAGGGACAGGGGGGAGGATATCGTTT.

This clonotype was found a few times. V is TRBV4-1 and J is TRBJ2-3, with 9 bases identical to TRBD1. The junction had 6 bases not matched to a gene; V was cut back by 4 bases and J by 1 base. Germline values: CDR1 MGHRA, CDR2 YSYEKL. The CDR3 has 16 amino acids. DNA for the CDR3: TGCGCCAGCAGCCGCTCGGACAGGGGAGGCACAGATACGCAGTATTTT. This encodes CASSRSDRGGTDTQYF.

The rearrangement joins TRBV20-1 to TRBJ2-1, with TRBD2 matching over 8 bases. From germline, CDR1 is DFQATT and CDR2 SNEGSKA (reference sequence). The CDR3 is 16 residues long. J was trimmed by 2 bases and V by 0 bases; bases with no gene match: 6. The CDR3 is CSARDFLAGTYNEQFF. CDR3 nucleotides: TGCAGTGCTAGAGATTTCCTAGCGGGCACCTACAATGAGCAGTTCTTC.

This clonotype was found a few times. This chain connects TRBV5-8 to TRBJ2-7; 13 nucleotides align to TRBD2. The CDR3 loop spans 15 amino acids. CDR1 is SGHTS and CDR2 is YDEGEE in the germline V gene. V was clipped by 2 bases and J by 5 bases; unmatched bases: 4. The CDR3 coding sequence is TGTGCCAGCAGCTTCCGACTAGCGGGAGGCCACGAGCAGTACTTC. The encoded protein is CASSFRLAGGHEQYF.

This clonotype was picked up a small number of times. The V call is TRBV4-3, the J call TRBJ2-7, with D tentatively TRBD2 (5 bases). The V gene's germline CDR1 is LGHNA and CDR2 YSLEER. V was cut by 4 bases and J by 1 base, with 14 bases left in between. There are 15 residues in the CDR3. The CDR3 is CASSPSSAASYEQYF. Written as DNA, the CDR3 is TGCGCCAGCAGCCCCAGTAGCGCAGCGTCCTACGAGCAGTACTTC.